The T cell receptor beta chain described here comes from a study of cytomegalovirus exposure and HLA in healthy donors. Whole-study findings and limits: The investigators catalogued 150 to 200 TCR beta chains as cytomegalovirus-associated. TCR clusters originating in the first cohort tended to co-occur in the approximately 120 validation repertoires, according to a later analysis.

This clone came up once. The antigen remains unidentified. CDR1 and CDR2 (germline): MNHNS, SASEGT. The length of the CDR3 is 15 residues. Germline trimming cut 5 bases from V and 4 bases from J; bases unmatched to any gene: 6. Clones were sequenced by immunoSEQ multiplex PCR, and TCRdb holds only the in-frame ones, with some missing. The sample lists about 65,000 clones, about 90% occurring once. The chain joins TRBV6-1 to TRBJ1-2; the match to TRBD1 covers 11 bases. What was sequenced was PBMCs. This receptor was obtained from a woman under 30 in good health and CMV-seronegative. CDR3 DNA sequence: TGTGCCAGCAGTCCAGGACAGGGGGCTTTCTATGGCTACACCTTC. Its protein is CASSPGQGAFYGYTF.